This T cell receptor beta chain was profiled in a study of shared clonotypes between healthy human individuals. Study as a whole: The study enrolled two women and a few men aged 18 to 49.

Sequencing used immunoSEQ multiplex PCR; TCRdb keeps in-frame clones, though not all of them. The data show just over 2,000,000 clones, with approximately 94% seen just once and 0.85% to 1.3% held by the top ten. CD8 cells regarded as naive lacked CD45RO, were positively chosen for CCR7, and omitted terminally differentiated effector memory CD45RA+ cells. General study results and limits: Clonotypes shared by all four sorted-subset donors had higher generation probabilities than non-shared clonotypes.

This clone came up once. Its target is not known. Between the trimmed V and J ends, which lost 1 base and 1 base, there was a span of 10 bases. Germline V lookup: CDR1 SGHAT, CDR2 FQNNGV. The CDR3 has 15 amino acids. The TCR sequence derives from a man between 18 and 29 years old in good health. What was sequenced was naive CD8+ T cells sorted from blood. The J gene is TRBJ1-1, the V gene TRBV11-2, with D possibly matching TRBD1 (5 bases). CDR3 DNA sequence: TGTGCCAGCAGCTTAGGGGCAGGGAGGAACACTGAAGCTTTCTTT. As protein: CASSLGAGRNTEAFF.